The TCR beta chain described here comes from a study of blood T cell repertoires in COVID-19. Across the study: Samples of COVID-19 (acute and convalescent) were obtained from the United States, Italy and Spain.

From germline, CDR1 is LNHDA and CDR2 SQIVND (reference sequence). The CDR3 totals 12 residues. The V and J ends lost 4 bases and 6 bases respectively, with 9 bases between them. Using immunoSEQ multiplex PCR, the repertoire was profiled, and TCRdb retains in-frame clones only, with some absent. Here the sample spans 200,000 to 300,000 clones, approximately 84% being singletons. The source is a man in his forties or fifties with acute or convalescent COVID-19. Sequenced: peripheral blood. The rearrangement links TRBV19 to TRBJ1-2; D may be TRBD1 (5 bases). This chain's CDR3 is CASSRGQDGYTF. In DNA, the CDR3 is TGTGCCAGTAGTAGGGGCCAAGATGGCTACACCTTC.